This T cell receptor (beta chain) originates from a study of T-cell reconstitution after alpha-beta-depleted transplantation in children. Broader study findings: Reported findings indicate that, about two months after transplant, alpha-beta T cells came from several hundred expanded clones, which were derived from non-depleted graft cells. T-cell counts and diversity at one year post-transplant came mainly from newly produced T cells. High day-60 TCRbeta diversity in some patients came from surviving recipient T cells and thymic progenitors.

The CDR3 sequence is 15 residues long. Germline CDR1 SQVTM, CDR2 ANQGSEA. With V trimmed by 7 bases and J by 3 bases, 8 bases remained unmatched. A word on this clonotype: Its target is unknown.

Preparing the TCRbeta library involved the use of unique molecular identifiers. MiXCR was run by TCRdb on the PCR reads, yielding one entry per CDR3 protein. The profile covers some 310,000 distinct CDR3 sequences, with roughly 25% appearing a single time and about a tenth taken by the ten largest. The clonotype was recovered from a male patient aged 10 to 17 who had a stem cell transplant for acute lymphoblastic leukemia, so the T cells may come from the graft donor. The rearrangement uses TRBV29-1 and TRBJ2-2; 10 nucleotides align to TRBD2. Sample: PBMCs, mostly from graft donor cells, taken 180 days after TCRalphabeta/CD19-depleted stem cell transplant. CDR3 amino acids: CSGAGTSEHTGELFF. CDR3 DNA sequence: TGCAGCGGAGCCGGGACTAGCGAACACACCGGGGAGCTGTTTTTT.